This T cell receptor (beta chain) was sequenced for a study of cytomegalovirus exposure and HLA in healthy donors. Whole-study findings and limits: With later analysis, a missense DCLRE1C variant became linked to TCR beta V- and J-gene trimming. Later, an analysis found that common viral pathogens appeared to be linked with several of the most significant clusters. Among TCR sequences, most were rare, though some public TCRs appeared in many donors.

The germline CDR1 and CDR2 sequences are MNHNY and SVGAGI (reference sequence). This CDR3 region has 16 residues. V dropped 5 bases and J dropped 1; count of bases not matched to a gene: 4. Comment on this clone: Antigen specificity is unknown.

The study ran its PCR with 60 Vbeta and 13 Jbeta primers. Assay used: immunoSEQ multiplex PCR; TCRdb lists only in-frame clones, some missing. The sample consists of 150,000 to 200,000 clones, approximately 80% of them appearing once. The specimen was PBMCs. The clonotype was recovered from a woman aged 35 to 49 in good health and CMV-seronegative. The J gene is TRBJ2-1, the V gene TRBV6-6, with 11 bases aligning to TRBD2. The CDR3 DNA is TGTGCCAGCAGTCTAATAGCGGGGGGGTCCTACAATGAGCAGTTCTTC. Translated, it gives CASSLIAGGSYNEQFF.